One sample yielded the 11 T cell receptor beta chains listed below, sequenced in a study of blood T cell repertoires in COVID-19. Sequencing was performed with immunoSEQ multiplex PCR; in TCRdb, only in-frame clones are kept and a portion is missing. The repertoire includes under 150,000 clones, 70% to 85% of them detected once, and 3% to 4.5% sits in the top ten. The sample comprised peripheral blood. Receptor source: a man aged 60-69 years with acute or convalescent COVID-19.

This chain uses TRBV11-1 with TRBJ2-1; D unclear. The CDR3 runs 11 residues. V was cut by 3 bases and J by 7 bases, with 4 bases left in between. Looked up from germline, CDR1 is SGHAT and CDR2 is FQDESV (reference sequence). The CDR3 protein is CASSLANEQFF. CDR3 DNA: TGTGCCAGCAGCTTGGCTAATGAGCAGTTCTTC.

This clone occurred a few times. The V gene is TRBV28, the J gene TRBJ2-7, with 11 bases that match TRBD1. After removal of 5 bases from V and 6 bases from J, the junction contained 12 bases not matched to a gene. CDR1 is MDHEN, CDR2 SYDVKM, per germline. The CDR3 loop spans 16 amino acids. The CDR3 is CASSNIQGQGDSEQYF. The DNA for the CDR3 is TGTGCCAGCAGTAACATCCAGGGACAGGGGGATTCCGAGCAGTACTTC.

This chain connects TRBV6-6 to TRBJ2-3; 10 bases are shared with TRBD2. The CDR3 runs to 15 residues. The germline V gene has CDR1 MNHNY and CDR2 SVGAGI (reference sequence). V lost 6 bases, J lost 0 bases, and 3 bases stayed unmatched. The CDR3 region is CASSRLAGSTDTQYF. In DNA, the CDR3 is TGTGCCAGCAGCCGACTAGCGGGTAGCACAGATACGCAGTATTTT.

The J gene is TRBJ1-4, the V gene TRBV28, with D tentatively TRBD1 (6 bases). The CDR3 is 15 residues long. Germline CDR1 is MDHEN and CDR2 is SYDVKM. Trimming cost V 5 bases and J 4 bases, with 14 bases left between them. CDR3 protein: CASSLGGGFNEKLFF. Here the CDR3 DNA reads TGTGCCAGCAGTCTAGGGGGGGGTTTTAATGAAAAACTGTTTTTT. Full variable domain (rest looked up from reference TRBV28 and TRBJ1-4): DVKVTQSSRYLVKRTGEKVFLECVQDMDHENMFWYRQDPGLGLRLIYFSYDVKMKEKGDIPEGYSVSREKKERFSLILESASTNQTSMYLCASSLGGGFNEKLFFGSGTQLSVL.

This chain connects TRBV9 to TRBJ2-1, with TRBD2 matching 11 bases. Germline-derived CDR1 and CDR2 are SGDLS and YYNGEE. The CDR3 covers 16 residues. J gave up 6 bases and V 0 bases, and 5 bases lay outside the gene matches. In DNA form, the CDR3 reads TGTGCCAGCAGCGTAGGGGCTAGCGGGAGGAGCAATGAGCAGTTCTTC. Its translation is CASSVGASGRSNEQFF.

The chain couples TRBV18 to TRBJ2-2; 9 positions agree with TRBD2. Per germline, CDR1 KGHSH and CDR2 LQKENI. With 2 bases clipped from V and 2 bases from J, the junction kept 6 bases outside the gene matches. This CDR3 region has 17 residues. The CDR3 loop is CASSPGRLAANTGELFF. DNA for the CDR3: TGTGCCAGCTCACCAGGGAGACTAGCGGCTAACACCGGGGAGCTGTTTTTT.

The gene calls are TRBV7-2 and TRBJ1-1; D perhaps matches TRBD1 (5 bases). The CDR3 totals 15 residues. V gave up 5 bases and J gave up 3 bases, with 16 bases separating them. The germline CDR1 and CDR2 sequences are SGHTA and FQGNSA. CDR3 DNA: TGTGCCAGCAGCCCCCTCAGGGTCGGTGACACTGAAGCTTTCTTT. Translation: CASSPLRVGDTEAFF.

The genes are TRBV2 and TRBJ2-4; 8 bases line up with TRBD2. The germline V gene has CDR1 SNHLY and CDR2 FYNNEI. V was pared by 9 bases and J by 8 bases, with 6 bases of the junction left unmatched. The CDR3 has 12 residues. CDR3 DNA: TGTGCCAGTTCGGGGGGGGCGTACATTCAGTACTTC. It specifies CASSGGAYIQYF.

The V call is TRBV5-1, the J call TRBJ2-7; 7 positions match TRBD1. The ends lost 7 bases at V and 2 bases at J; junction bases unmatched: 6. The CDR3 is 13 amino acids. Germline CDR1 SGHRS, CDR2 YFSETQ. CDR3 nucleotides: TGCGCCAGCTCAGCCGACAGGGCCTACGAGCAGTACTTC. This gives the protein CASSADRAYEQYF. The full variable domain, completed using reference TRBV5-1 and TRBJ2-7, is KAGVTQTPRYLIKTRGQQVTLSCSPISGHRSVSWYQQTPGQGLQFLFEYFSETQRNKGNFPGRFSGRQFSNSRSEMNVSTLELGDSALYLCASSADRAYEQYFGPGTRLTVT.

The chain has TRBV4-3 and TRBJ1-4; D gene unclear. CDR3 length: 15 residues. CDR1 LGHNA and CDR2 YSLEER come from the germline V gene. The V end was cut by 0 bases, the J end by 6 bases, with 11 bases between. The CDR3 reads CASSQEGHLDEKLFF. CDR3 in DNA: TGCGCCAGCAGCCAAGAGGGCCATCTCGATGAAAAACTGTTTTTT.

J is TRBJ1-3 and V is TRBV28; 10 bases match TRBD1. CDR3 size: 14 residues. The germline V gene encodes CDR1 MDHEN and CDR2 SYDVKM. V trimming: 9 bases; J trimming: 2 bases; junction bases outside the gene matches: 4. The CDR3 spells CARRQGAPGNTIYF. The CDR3 nucleotides read TGTGCCAGGAGACAGGGGGCGCCTGGAAACACCATATATTTT.